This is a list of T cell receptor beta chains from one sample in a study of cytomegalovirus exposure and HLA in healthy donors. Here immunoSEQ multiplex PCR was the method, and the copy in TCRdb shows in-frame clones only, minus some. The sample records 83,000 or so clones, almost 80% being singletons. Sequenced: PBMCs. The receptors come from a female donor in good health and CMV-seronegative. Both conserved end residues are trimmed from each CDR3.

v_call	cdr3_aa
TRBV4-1	ASSLQGEPGNTIY
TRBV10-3	AIRGDRDGQPQH
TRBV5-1	ASSRYGNIQETQY
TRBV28	ASTGGGTPDLEQY
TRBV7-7	ASSLGSPSSADTQY
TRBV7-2	ASSLVGTGARYSNQPQH
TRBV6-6	ASSYITADYGYT
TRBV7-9	ASSGTGSEKLF
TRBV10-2	ASGRGTGGEQF
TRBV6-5	ASSSRDLGGTEAF
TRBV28	ASREETAGALGGYT
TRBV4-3	ASSQRGVGGETQY
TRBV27	ASSFGGETQY
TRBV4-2	ASSQDAGAVETQY
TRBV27	ASSLAGGRGEQY
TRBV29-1	SVEDDAGAAGELF
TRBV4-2	ASSLRLAGGDSYNEQF
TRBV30	AARTSGVYNEQF
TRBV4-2	ASGLGGGGTDTQY
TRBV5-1	ASSLGGKTQY
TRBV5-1	ASSGGQPGDTQY
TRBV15	ATSRDSLAGVNGELF
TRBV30	AWSFGTGRETQY
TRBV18	ASSPPGQGRLGYT
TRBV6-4	ASRSVGSNQPQH
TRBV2	ASSEGNSGGVQETQY
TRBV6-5	ASSQLNVGYT
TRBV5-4	ASSSTGLSGGDTQY
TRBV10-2	ASSEGSGADMVQPQH
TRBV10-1	ASSVGQTSEAF
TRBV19	ASSQTIRYEQY
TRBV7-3	ASSLTVAGASGANVLT
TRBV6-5	ASSYAGTGDDEQY
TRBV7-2	ASSFFRGTADTQY
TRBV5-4	ASSFGTRIDNEQF
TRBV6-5	ASSYSAGSLGNTIY
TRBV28	ASGLHYEQY
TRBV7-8	ASSSPTLGTIYGYT
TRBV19	ASSPKPGGRWDQPQH
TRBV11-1	ASSLAFSGRI
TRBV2	ASTADRGKGYEQY
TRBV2	ASSEVRAPAGELF
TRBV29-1	SVQVSGRSITGELF
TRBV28	ASSLLTGGVYGYT
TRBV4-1	ASSQDRRSEQY
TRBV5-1	ASSSSPAGGTEAF
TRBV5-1	ASSLATGGAGEQY
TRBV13	ASSPRQAVLRTEAF
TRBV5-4	ASSPGTGTYGYT
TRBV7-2	ASELSRSSDTQY